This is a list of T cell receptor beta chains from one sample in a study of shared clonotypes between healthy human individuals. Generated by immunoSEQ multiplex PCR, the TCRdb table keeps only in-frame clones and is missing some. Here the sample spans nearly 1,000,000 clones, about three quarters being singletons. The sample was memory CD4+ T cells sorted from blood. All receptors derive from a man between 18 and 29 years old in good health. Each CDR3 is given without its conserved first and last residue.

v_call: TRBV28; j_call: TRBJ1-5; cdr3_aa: ASSSPGQPQH
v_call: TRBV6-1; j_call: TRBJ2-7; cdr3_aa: ASRPGQGYEQY
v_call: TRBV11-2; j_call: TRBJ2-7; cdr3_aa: ASSLGRGFSYEQY
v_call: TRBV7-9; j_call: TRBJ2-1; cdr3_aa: ASSLVEGQRPYNEQF
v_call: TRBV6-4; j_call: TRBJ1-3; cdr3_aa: ASSGQYFSGNTIY
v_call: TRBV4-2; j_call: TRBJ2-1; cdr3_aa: ASSKVAEAAEQF
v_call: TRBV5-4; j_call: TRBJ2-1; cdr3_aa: ASSWGQSSYNEQF
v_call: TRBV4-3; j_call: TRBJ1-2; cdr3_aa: ASSQDRSQGPQGYT
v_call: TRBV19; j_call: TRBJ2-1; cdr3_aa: ASSIKQGLIEQF
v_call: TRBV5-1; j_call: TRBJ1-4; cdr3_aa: ASSLEGFRDNEKLF
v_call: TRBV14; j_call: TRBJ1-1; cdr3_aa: ASSQDPGVNTEAF
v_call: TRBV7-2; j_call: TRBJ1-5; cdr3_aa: ASSLVHSNQPQH
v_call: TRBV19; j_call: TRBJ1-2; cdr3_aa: ASAHRGRALEYGYT
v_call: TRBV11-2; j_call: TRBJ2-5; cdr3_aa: ASSLDVGGRGGETQY
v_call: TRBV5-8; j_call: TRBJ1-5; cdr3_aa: ASSGMVGIGQPQH
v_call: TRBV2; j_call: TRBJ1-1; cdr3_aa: ASTSRAEAF
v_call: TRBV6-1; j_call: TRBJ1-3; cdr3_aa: ASSERGAGNTIY
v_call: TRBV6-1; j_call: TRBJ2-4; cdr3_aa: ASSEQGTTKNIQY